This TCR beta chain emerged from a study of cytomegalovirus exposure and HLA in healthy donors. A note on this clone: Antigen specificity is unknown.

Whole-study results and caveats: Follow-up analysis seemed to connect common viral pathogens with several of the most significant clusters identified.

The primer mix had 60 Vbeta and 13 Jbeta primers. Clones were read by immunoSEQ multiplex PCR, and TCRdb kept only the in-frame ones, dropping some. Found here are about 190,000 clones, over 60% of them singletons; the top ten hold about 5%. The V end lost 5 bases, the J end lost 2 bases, and 16 bases lay between the germline ends. The CDR3 consists of 16 residues. The germline gives CDR1 SGHVS, CDR2 FQNEAQ. The rearrangement uses TRBV7-8 and TRBJ2-1; possible D gene TRBD2, 6 bases. The TCR comes from a man aged 25-45 years in good health and CMV-seropositive. The source material was PBMCs. CDR3 sequence: CASSAPGTPAYNEQFF. DNA of the CDR3: TGTGCCAGCAGCGCTCCCGGGACTCCAGCCTACAATGAGCAGTTCTTC.